The text below deals with one TCR beta chain. Per the study methods: Estimation of nucleated cell counts was performed using reference gene primer amplification. Produced via immunoSEQ multiplex PCR; TCRdb's table is partial and in-frame only. Clone size and V and J calls were adopted from that table, with D and trimming inferred from the DNA. The sample includes about 270,000 clones, 65% to 90% of them seen just once. The CDR3 loop spans 14 amino acids. Germline V lookup: CDR1 SEHNR, CDR2 FQNEAQ (reference sequence). The V end was cut by 4 bases, the J end by 2 bases, with 11 bases between. This sample was included in a study of blood T cell repertoires in COVID-19. Study context: The analysed material was cDNA or gDNA that came from T cells, B-cell-depleted T cells, or PBMCs.

This study enrolled people aged about 18 to 100 from around 26 US geographic areas. Recovery among Cohort 3 donors was established by two negative PCRs, clearance, or symptom resolution. The receptor was isolated from a man between 18 and 29 years old who had recovered from COVID-19. The V gene is TRBV7-9, the J gene TRBJ2-5; possibly TRBD2 for D (6 bases). Material: PBMCs or T cells enriched from blood (not recorded which). The CDR3 nucleotides are TGTGCCAGCAGCTGGGGACTGTCTCAAGAGACCCAGTACTTC. Translating gives CASSWGLSQETQYF. Full variable domain (missing parts from reference TRBV7-9 and TRBJ2-5): DTGVSQNPRHKITKRGQNVTFRCDPISEHNRLYWYRQTLGQGPEFLTYFQNEAQLEKSRLLSDRFSAERPKGSFSTLEIQRTEQGDSAMYLCASSWGLSQETQYFGPGTRLLVL.